This T cell receptor beta chain was sequenced for a study of blood T cell repertoires in COVID-19. Study summary: Sources were T cells, B-cell-depleted T cells, or PBMCs; the material itself was cDNA or gDNA.

Per the authors' pipeline: Amplification from reference gene primers served as the basis for estimated nucleated cell counts. Sequenced by immunoSEQ multiplex PCR; TCRdb stores in-frame clones only, minus some. The DNA was the basis for D and trimming; V, J and clone size are from that table. The repertoire holds some 240,000 clones, around 81% seen once, with roughly 8% in the top ten. The CDR3 is made up of 15 amino acids. V lost 4 bases and J lost 1; bases outside the gene matches: 2. Germline V gives CDR1 LNHDA, CDR2 SQIVND (reference sequence). While infection was still active, Seattle patients were enrolled and then followed longitudinally.

Sequenced: peripheral blood. The chain couples TRBV19 to TRBJ2-7; 12 bases align to TRBD2. The TCR was taken from a woman at least 80 years old with COVID-19, enrolled during active disease. The CDR3 region is CASSTLAGGSYEQYF. The CDR3 DNA reads as TGTGCCAGTAGTACCCTAGCGGGAGGGTCCTACGAGCAGTACTTC.